This TCR beta chain was found in a study of blood T cell repertoires in COVID-19. Study as a whole: The samples span acute and convalescent COVID-19 from the United States, Italy and Spain. In each case, the material was cDNA or gDNA derived from T cells, B-cell-depleted T cells, or PBMCs.

Some clones are missing from TCRdb's copy, which holds only in-frame ones; the method was immunoSEQ multiplex PCR. The sample comprises 150,000 to 200,000 clones, about four fifths of which are singletons, and approximately 10% rests with the top ten. From germline, CDR1 is SNHLY and CDR2 FYNNEI. With V trimmed by 8 bases and J by 15 bases, 9 bases remained unmatched. The CDR3 consists of 11 residues. Sequencing used PBMCs or T cells enriched from blood (not recorded which). The clonotype was recovered from a man in his forties or fifties who had recovered from COVID-19. The chain employs TRBV2 and TRBJ2-2; the match to TRBD2 covers 7 bases. CDR3 sequence: CASLVAGLMFF. CDR3 DNA sequence: TGTGCCAGCTTAGTAGCGGGTCTTATGTTTTTT.